This TCR beta chain was identified in a study of cytomegalovirus exposure and HLA in healthy donors. This clone was seen only once. CDR1 KGHSH and CDR2 LQKENI come from the germline V gene. This CDR3 comprises 15 residues. Trimming took 5 bases from V and 4 from J; bases not matched to a gene: 8. The PCR used 60 Vbeta and 13 Jbeta primers. Here immunoSEQ multiplex PCR was the method, and the copy in TCRdb shows in-frame clones only, minus some. The top ten hold about 0.3% of the sample, which has roughly 250,000 clones, 80% seen once. Sequencing was done on a sample of PBMCs. The clonotype comes from a girl aged 2 to 9 in good health and CMV-seronegative. The rearrangement links TRBV18 to TRBJ2-3, with TRBD1 identical over 8 bases. The CDR3 DNA is TGTGCCAGCTCAGAACAAGAACAGGGGGCAGATACGCAGTATTTT. This codes for CASSEQEQGADTQYF.